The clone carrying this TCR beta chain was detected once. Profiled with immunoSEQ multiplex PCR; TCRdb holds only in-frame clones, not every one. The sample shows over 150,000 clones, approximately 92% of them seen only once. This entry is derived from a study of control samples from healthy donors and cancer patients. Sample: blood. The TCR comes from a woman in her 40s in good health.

Written as DNA, the CDR3 is TGTGCCAGCAGTTACAGCGCCTACGAGCAGTACTTC. Its protein product is CASSYSAYEQYF. This sequence joins TRBV6-6 and TRBJ2-7, with D unclear. Germline V gene data show CDR1 as MNHNY and CDR2 as SVGAGI (reference sequence). V lost 2 bases to trimming and J lost 2 bases, with 4 bases between them. The length of the CDR3 is 12 residues.